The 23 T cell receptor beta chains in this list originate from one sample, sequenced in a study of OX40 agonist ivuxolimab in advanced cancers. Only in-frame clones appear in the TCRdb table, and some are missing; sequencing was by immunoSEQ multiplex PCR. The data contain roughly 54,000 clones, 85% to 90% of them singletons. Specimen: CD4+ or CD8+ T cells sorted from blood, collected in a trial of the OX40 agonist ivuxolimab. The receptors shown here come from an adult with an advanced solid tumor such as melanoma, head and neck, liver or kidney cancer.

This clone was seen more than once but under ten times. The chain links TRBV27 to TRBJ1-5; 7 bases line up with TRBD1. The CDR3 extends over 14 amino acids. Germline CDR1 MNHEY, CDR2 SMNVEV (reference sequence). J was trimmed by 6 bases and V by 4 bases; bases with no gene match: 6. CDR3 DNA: TGTGCCAGCAGTTCAAAGGGGGCCGGTCAGCCCCAGCATTTT. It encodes CASSSKGAGQPQHF.

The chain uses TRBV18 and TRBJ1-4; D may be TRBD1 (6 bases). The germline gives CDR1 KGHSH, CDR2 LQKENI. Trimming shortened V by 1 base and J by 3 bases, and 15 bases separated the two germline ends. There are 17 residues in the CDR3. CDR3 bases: TGTGCCAGCTCACCACAGGTGAGGGGACACCCTAATGAAAAACTGTTTTTT. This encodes CASSPQVRGHPNEKLFF. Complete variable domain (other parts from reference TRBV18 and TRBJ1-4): NAGVMQNPRHLVRRRGQEARLRCSPMKGHSHVYWYRQLPEEGLKFMVYLQKENIIDESGMPKERFSAEFPKEGPSILRIQQVVRGDSAAYFCASSPQVRGHPNEKLFFGSGTQLSVL.

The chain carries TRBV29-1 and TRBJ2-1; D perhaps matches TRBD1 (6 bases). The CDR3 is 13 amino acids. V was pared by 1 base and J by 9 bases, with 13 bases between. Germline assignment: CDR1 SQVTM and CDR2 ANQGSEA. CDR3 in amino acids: CSVEVIQGTEQFF. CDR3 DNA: TGCAGCGTTGAAGTAATTCAGGGGACTGAGCAGTTCTTC.

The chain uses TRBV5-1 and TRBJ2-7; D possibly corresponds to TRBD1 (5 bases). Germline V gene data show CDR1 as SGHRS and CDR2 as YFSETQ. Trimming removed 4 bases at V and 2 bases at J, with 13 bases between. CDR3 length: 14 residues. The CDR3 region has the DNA TGCGCCAGCAGCCCGACAGACTTGACCTACGAGCAGTACTTC. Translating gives CASSPTDLTYEQYF.

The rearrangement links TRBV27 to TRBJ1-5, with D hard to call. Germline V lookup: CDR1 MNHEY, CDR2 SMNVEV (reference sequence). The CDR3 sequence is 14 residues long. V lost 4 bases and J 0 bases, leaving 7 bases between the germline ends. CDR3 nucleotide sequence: TGTGCCAGCAGTTACAGAAATAGCAATCAGCCCCAGCATTTT. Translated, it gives CASSYRNSNQPQHF.

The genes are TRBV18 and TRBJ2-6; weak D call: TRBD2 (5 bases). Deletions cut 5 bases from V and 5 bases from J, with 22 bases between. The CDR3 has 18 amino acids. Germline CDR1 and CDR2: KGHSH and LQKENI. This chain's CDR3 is CASSEAMDLQSRANVLTF. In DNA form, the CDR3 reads TGTGCCAGCTCAGAAGCGATGGACTTACAAAGTCGGGCCAACGTCCTGACTTTC.

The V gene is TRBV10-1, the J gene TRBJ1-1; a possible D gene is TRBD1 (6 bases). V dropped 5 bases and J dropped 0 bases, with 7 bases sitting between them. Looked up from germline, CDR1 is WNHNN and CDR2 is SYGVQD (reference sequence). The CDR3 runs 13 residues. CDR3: CASSRQVNTEAFF. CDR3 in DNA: TGCGCCAGCAGTAGACAGGTGAACACTGAAGCTTTCTTT.

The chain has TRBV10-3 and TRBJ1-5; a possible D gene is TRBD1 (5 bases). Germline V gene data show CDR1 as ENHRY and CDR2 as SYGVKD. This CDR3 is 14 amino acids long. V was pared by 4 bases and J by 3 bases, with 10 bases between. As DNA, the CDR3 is TGTGCCATCAGTGGCGGGGCGGTCAATCAGCCCCAGCATTTT. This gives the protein CAISGGAVNQPQHF.

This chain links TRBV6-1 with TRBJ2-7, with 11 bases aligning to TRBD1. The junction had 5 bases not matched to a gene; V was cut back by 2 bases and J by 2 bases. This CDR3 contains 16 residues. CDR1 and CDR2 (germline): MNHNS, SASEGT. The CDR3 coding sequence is TGTGCCAGCAGTGAATTTGGGGGACAGGGGGCCTACGAGCAGTACTTC. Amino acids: CASSEFGGQGAYEQYF.

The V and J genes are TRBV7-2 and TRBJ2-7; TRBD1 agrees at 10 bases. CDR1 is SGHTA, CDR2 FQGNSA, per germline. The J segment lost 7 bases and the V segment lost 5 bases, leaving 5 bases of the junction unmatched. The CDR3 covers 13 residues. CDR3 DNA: TGTGCCAGCAGCCGACAGGGGGCGAGGGAGCAGTACTTC. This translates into CASSRQGAREQYF.

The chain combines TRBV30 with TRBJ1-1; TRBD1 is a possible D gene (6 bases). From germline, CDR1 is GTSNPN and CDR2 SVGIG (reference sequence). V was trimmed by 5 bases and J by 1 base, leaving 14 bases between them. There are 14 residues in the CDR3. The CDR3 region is CAWGTGGGNTEAFF. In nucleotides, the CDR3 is TGTGCCTGGGGGACTGGGGGCGGGAACACTGAAGCTTTCTTT.

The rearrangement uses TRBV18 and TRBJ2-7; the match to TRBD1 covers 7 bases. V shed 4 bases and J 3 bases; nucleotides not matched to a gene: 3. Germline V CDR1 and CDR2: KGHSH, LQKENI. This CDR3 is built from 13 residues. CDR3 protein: CASSLTGDYEQYF. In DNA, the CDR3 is TGTGCCAGCTCACTTACAGGGGACTACGAGCAGTACTTC.

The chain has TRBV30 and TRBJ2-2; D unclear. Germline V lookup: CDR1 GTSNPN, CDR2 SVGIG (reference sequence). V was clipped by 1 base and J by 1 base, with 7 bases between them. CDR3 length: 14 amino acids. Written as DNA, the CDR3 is TGTGCCTGGAGTGCGACAAGGAACACCGGGGAGCTGTTTTTT. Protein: CAWSATRNTGELFF.

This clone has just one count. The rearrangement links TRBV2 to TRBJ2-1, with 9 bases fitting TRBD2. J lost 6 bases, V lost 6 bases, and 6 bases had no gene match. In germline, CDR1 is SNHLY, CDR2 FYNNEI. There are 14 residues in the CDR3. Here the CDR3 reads CASSPSSGGNEQFF. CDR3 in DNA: TGTGCCAGCAGCCCAAGTAGCGGGGGCAATGAGCAGTTCTTC.

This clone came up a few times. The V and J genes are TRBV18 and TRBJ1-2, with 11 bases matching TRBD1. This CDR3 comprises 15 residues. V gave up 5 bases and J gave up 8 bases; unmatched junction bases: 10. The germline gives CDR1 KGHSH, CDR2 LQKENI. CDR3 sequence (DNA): TGTGCCAGCTCAGGACAGGGGGCGCGAAGGAAAGGCTACACCTTC. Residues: CASSGQGARRKGYTF.

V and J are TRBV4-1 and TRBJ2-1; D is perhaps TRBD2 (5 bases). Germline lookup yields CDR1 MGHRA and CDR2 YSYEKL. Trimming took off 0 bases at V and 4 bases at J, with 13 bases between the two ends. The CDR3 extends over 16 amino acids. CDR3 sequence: CASSQDVQRNYNEQFF. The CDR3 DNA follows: TGCGCCAGCAGCCAAGATGTCCAGCGGAATTACAATGAGCAGTTCTTC.

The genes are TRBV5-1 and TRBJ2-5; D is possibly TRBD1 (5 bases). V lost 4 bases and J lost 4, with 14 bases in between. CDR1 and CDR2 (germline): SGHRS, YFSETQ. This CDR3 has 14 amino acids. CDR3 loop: CASSLTAPRETQYF. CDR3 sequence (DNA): TGCGCCAGCAGCCTGACAGCCCCGAGAGAGACCCAGTACTTC.

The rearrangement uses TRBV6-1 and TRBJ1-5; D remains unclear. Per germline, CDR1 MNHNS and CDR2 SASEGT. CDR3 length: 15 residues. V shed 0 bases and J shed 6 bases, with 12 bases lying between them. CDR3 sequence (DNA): TGTGCCAGCAGTGAAGCAGGCGGTTCTGGTCAGCCCCAGCATTTT. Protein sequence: CASSEAGGSGQPQHF.

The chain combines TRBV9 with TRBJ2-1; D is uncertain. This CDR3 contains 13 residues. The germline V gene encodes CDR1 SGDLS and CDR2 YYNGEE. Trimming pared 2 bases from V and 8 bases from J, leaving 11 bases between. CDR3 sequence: CASSVPGYYEQFF. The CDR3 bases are TGTGCCAGCAGCGTGCCGGGTTACTATGAGCAGTTCTTC.

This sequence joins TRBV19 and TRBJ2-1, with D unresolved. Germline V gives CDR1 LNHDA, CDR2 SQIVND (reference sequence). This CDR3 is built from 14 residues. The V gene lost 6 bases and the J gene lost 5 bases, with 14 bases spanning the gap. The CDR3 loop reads CASRPQTENNEQFF. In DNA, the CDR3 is TGTGCCAGTAGACCACAGACGGAAAACAATGAGCAGTTCTTC.

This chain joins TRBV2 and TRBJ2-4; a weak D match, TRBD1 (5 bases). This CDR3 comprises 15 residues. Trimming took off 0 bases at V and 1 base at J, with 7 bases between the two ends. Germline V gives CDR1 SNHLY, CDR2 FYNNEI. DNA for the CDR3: TGTGCCAGCAGTGAAGCGACAGCGGCCAAAAACATTCAGTACTTC. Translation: CASSEATAAKNIQYF.

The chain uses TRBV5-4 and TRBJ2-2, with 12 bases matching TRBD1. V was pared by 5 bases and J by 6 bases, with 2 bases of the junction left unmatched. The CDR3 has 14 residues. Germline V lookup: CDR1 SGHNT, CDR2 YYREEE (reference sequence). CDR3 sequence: CASRGTGGPGELFF. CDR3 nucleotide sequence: TGTGCCAGCAGGGGGACAGGGGGCCCCGGGGAGCTGTTTTTT.

The CDR3 loop is CASSYSTQGADGEAFF. As DNA, the CDR3 is TGTGCCAGCAGTTACTCGACACAGGGGGCGGATGGTGAAGCTTTCTTT. This chain joins TRBV6-6 and TRBJ1-1; 9 positions match TRBD1. CDR1 is MNHNY and CDR2 is SVGAGI in the germline V gene (reference sequence). The length of the CDR3 is 16 residues. Unmatched junction bases numbered 9, after V lost 0 bases and J lost 7 bases.